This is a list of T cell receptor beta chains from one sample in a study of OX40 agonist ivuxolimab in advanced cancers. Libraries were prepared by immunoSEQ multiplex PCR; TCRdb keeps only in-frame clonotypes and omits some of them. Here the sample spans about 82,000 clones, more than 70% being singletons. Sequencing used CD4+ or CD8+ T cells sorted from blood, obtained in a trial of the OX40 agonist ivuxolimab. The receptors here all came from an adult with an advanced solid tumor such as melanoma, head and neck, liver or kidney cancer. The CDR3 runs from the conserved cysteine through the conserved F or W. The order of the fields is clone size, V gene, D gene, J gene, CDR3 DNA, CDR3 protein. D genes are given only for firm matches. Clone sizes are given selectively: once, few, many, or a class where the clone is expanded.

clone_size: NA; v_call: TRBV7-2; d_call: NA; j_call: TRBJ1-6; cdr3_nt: TGTGCCAGCAGCTTAACTTTAACCTATTCACCCCTCCACTTT; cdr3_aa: CASSLTLTYSPLHF
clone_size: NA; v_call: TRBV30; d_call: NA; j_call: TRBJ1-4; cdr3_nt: TGTGCCTGGAGAGGCCCGATTTCAACTAATGAAAAACTGTTTTTT; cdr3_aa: CAWRGPISTNEKLFF
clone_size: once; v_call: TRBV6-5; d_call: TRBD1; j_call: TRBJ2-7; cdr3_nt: TGTGCCACCTGGACAGGGGTCTACGAGCAGTACTTC; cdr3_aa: CATWTGVYEQYF
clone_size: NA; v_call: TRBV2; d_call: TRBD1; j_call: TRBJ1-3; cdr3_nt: TGTGCCAGCAGTCTCTCCGGGACAGCTGGAAACACCATATATTTT; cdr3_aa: CASSLSGTAGNTIYF
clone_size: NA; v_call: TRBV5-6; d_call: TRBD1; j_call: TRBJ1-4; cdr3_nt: TGTGCCAGCACCTCCAAACAGGGGAGGAACGAAAAACTGTTTTTT; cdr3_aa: CASTSKQGRNEKLFF
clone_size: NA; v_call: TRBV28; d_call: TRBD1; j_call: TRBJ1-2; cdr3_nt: TGTGCCAGCAAGCTGGAGGACAGGGATGCGCGGGGCTACACCTTC; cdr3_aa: CASKLEDRDARGYTF
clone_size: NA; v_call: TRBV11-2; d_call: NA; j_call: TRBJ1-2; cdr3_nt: TGTGCCAGCAGCCATTACCCTTCATGGCGCTATGGCTACACCTTC; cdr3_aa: CASSHYPSWRYGYTF
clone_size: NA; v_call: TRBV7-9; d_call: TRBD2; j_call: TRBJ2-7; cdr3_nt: TGTGCCAGCAGCTTAGCGGGACTAGGGGAGCAGTACTTC; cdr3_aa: CASSLAGLGEQYF
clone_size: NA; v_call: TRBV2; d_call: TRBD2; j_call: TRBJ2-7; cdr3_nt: TGTGCCAGCAGTGAAGACCTAGCGGGGGTTCAAGGCGACGAGCAGTACTTC; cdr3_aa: CASSEDLAGVQGDEQYF
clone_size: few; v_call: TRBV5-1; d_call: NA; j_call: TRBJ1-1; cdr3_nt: TGCGCCAGCAGCTTGGCTTTGAACACTGAAGCTTTCTTT; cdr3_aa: CASSLALNTEAFF
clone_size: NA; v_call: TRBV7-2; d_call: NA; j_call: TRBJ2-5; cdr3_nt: TGTGCCACGGCGCGAGGGGCGACGGGGGAGACCCAGTACTTC; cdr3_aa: CATARGATGETQYF
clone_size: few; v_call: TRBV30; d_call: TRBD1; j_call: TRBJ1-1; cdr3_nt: TGTGCCTGGAACCGGGACAGGATGAACACTGAAGCTTTCTTT; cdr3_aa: CAWNRDRMNTEAFF
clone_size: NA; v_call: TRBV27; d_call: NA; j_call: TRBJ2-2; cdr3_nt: TGTGCCAGCAATTTCATGGGACTGGAGAACACCGGGGAGCTGTTTTTT; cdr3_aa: CASNFMGLENTGELFF
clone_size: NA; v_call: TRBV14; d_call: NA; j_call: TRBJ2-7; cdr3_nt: TGTGCCAGCAGCCTAGAACAGGGTTTTCGAATCTACGAGCAGTACTTC; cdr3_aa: CASSLEQGFRIYEQYF
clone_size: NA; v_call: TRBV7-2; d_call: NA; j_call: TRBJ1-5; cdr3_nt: TGTGCCAGCAGCTTAGAAGGGACTCCCAAACAGCCCCAGCATTTT; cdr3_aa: CASSLEGTPKQPQHF
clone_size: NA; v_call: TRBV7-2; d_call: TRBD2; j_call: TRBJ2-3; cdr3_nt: TGTGCCAGCAGCACGGTGGTGACTAGCGGGGGTTCTGATACGCAGTATTTT; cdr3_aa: CASSTVVTSGGSDTQYF
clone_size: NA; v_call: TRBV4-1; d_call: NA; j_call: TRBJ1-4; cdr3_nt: TGCGCCAGCAGCCAAGGTATAGAGGAAAAACTGTTTTTT; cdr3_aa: CASSQGIEEKLFF
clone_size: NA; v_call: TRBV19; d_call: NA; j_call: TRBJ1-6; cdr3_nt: TGTGCCAGTAGTACTCAGGGGACTCTACGCTATAATTCACCCCTCCACTTT; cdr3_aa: CASSTQGTLRYNSPLHF
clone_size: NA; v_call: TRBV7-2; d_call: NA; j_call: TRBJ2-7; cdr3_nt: TGTGCCAGCAGCCGCCCCGGGGGTCACGAGCAGTACTTC; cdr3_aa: CASSRPGGHEQYF
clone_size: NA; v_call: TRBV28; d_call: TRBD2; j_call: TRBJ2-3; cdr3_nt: TGTGCCAGCAGTTTGCTTCCGGGGGGATCCGGGGATACGCAGTATTTT; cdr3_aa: CASSLLPGGSGDTQYF
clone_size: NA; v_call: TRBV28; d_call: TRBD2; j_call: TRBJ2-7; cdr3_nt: TGTGCCAGCAGTGCAGCGGGGGAATATGGCGAGCAGTACTTC; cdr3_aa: CASSAAGEYGEQYF
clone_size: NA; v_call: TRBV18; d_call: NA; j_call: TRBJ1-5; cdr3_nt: TGTGCCAGCTCACCAGTGGAGGAGAATCAGCCCCAGCATTTT; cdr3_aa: CASSPVEENQPQHF
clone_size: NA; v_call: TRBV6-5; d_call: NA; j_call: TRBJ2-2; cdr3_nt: TGTGCCAGCAGAGGGACCCACACCGGGGAGCTGTTTTTT; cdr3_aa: CASRGTHTGELFF
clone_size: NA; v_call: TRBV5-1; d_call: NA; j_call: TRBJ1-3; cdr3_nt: TGCGCCAGCAGCCCAGAGGGGTCTGGAAACACCATATATTTT; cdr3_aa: CASSPEGSGNTIYF
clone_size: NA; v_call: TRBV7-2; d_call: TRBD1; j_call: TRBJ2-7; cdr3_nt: TGTGCCAGCAGCTTAGCTCATACAGGGGCTGGCCCCCGCTCCTACGAGCAGTACTTC; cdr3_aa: CASSLAHTGAGPRSYEQYF
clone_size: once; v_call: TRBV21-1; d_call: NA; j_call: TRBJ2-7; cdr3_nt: TGTGCCAGCAGCAAAAAAGAAACGAGACAGGGAGACTACGAGCAGTACTTC; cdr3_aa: CASSKKETRQGDYEQYF
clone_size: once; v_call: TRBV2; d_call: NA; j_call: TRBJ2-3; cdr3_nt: TGTGCCAGCATTCTAATGGGGCTACGCACAGATACGCAGTATTTT; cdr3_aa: CASILMGLRTDTQYF
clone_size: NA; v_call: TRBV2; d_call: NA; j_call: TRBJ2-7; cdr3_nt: TGTGCCAGCGTAAGCTCCTACGAGCAGTACTTC; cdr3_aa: CASVSSYEQYF
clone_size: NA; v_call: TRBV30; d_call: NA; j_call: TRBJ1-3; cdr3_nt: TGTGCCTGGAGTTGGGAGAACACCATCTATTTT; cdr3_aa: CAWSWENTIYF
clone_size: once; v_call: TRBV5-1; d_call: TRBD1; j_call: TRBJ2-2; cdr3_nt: TGCGCCAGCAGCGAGGGACAGGGGGCTACCGGGGAGCTGTTTTTT; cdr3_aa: CASSEGQGATGELFF
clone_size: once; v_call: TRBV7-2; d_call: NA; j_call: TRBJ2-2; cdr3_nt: TGTGCCAGCATCAAGAAGGGAGGCCGGGAGCTGTTTTTT; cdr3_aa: CASIKKGGRELFF
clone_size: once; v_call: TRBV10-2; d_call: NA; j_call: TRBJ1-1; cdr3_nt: TGCGCCAGCAGGGGGGCAGGGGAGAACACTGAAGCTTTCTTT; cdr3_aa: CASRGAGENTEAFF
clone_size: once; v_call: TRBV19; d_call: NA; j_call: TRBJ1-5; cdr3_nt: TGTGCCAGTAACCACCGGCCGGGGTACAATCAGCCCCAGCATTTT; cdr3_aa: CASNHRPGYNQPQHF
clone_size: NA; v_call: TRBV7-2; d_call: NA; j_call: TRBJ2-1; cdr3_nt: TGTGCCAGCAGCTTTGCCAAGCAGGGGGGTCGTAATGAGCAGTTCTTC; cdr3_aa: CASSFAKQGGRNEQFF
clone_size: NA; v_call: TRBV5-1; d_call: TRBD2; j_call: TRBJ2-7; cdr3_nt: TGCGCCAGCAGCTTCGGCGGGGGGGCGGATTACGAGCAGTACTTC; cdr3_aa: CASSFGGGADYEQYF
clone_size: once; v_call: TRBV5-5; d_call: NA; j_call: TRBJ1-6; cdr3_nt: TGTGCCAGCAGTTCCGGACCTGACCCTCAGGGCTCACCCCTCCACTTT; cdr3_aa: CASSSGPDPQGSPLHF
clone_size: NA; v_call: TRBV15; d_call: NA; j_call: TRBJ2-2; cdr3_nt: TGTGCCACCAGCCCAAGGCAGGGGTACACCGGGGAGCTGTTTTTT; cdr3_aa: CATSPRQGYTGELFF
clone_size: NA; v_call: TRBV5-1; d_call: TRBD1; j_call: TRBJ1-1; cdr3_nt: TGCGCCAGCAGGGACAGGGTTGGGGACGACGCTGAAGCTTTCTTT; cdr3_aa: CASRDRVGDDAEAFF
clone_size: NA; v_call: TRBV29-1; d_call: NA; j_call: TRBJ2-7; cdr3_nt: TGCAGCGCCGCGGACAGTGGGCTAGGCGAGCAGTACTTC; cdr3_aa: CSAADSGLGEQYF
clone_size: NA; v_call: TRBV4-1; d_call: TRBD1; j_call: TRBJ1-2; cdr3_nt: TGCGCCAGCAGCCAAGATCCCTACGAGACAGGGGGTGACTATGGCTACACCTTC; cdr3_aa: CASSQDPYETGGDYGYTF
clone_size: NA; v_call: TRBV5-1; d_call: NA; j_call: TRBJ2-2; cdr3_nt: TGCGCCAGCAGCTTGGACCCACTAGGGAACACCGGGGAGCTGTTTTTT; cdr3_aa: CASSLDPLGNTGELFF
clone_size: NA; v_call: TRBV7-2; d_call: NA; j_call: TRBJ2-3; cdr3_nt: TGTGCCAGCAGCTTAGGGCAGTCCACAGATACGCAGTATTTT; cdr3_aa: CASSLGQSTDTQYF
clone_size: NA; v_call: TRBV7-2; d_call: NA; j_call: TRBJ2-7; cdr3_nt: TGTGCCAGCAGCCCCCTTGTCCTTCCCTACGAGCAGTACTTC; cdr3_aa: CASSPLVLPYEQYF
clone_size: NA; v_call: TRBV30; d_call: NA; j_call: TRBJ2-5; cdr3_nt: TGTGCCTGGAGTGTAATCTTCGGCCAGCAAGAGACCCAGTACTTC; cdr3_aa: CAWSVIFGQQETQYF
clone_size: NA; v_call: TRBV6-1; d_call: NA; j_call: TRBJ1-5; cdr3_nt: TGTGCCAGCAGTCGGGCGCGGGACAATCAGCCCCAGCATTTT; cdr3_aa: CASSRARDNQPQHF
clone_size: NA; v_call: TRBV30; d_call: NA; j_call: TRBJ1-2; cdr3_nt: TGTGCCTGGAGTAGTGGGCCTGGGTATGGCTACACCTTC; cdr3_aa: CAWSSGPGYGYTF
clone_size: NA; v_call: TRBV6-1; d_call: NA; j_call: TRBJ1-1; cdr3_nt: TGTGCCAGCACCAGGACAGCGAACACTGAAGCTTTCTTT; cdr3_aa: CASTRTANTEAFF
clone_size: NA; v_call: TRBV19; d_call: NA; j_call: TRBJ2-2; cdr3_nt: TGTGCCAGTAGTAGTTGGAACACCGGGGAGCTGTTTTTT; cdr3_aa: CASSSWNTGELFF
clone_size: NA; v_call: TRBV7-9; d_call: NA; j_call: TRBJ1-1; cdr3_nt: TGTGCCAGCAGCTCTTACACTGAAGCTTTCTTT; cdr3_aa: CASSSYTEAFF